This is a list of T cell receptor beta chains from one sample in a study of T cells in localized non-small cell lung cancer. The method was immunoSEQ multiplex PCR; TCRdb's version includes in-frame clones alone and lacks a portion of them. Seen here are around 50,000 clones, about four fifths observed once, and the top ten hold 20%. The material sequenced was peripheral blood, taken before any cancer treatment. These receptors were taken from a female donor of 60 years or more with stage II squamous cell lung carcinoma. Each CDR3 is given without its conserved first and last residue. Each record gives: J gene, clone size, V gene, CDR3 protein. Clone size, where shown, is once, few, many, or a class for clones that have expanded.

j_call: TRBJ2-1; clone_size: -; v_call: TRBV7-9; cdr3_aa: ASSLDLVLGEQF
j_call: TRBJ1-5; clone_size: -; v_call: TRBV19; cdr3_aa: ASSDQGAGVQPQH
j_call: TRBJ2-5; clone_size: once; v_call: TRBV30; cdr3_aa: AWSSGGARETQY
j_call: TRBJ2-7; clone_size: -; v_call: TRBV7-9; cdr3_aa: ASSQTGFSYEQY
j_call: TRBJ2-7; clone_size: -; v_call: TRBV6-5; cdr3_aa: ASSSPGTGGYEQY
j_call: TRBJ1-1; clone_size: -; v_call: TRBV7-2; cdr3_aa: ASSVRQGSPEAF
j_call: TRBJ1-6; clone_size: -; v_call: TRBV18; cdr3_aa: ASSEWNSPLH
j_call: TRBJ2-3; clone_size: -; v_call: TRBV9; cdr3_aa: ASSAQQTDTQY
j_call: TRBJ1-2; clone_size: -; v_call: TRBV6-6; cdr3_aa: ASTTGTGDGYT
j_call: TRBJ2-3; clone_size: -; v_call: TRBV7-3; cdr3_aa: ASSSGPSTDTQY
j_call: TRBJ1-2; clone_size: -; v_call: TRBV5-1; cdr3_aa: ASSSGLSIGYT
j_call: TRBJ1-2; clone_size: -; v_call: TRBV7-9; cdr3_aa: ASTEAAGLAYGYT
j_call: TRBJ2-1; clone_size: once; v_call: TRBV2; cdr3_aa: ASIAGGQSNEQF
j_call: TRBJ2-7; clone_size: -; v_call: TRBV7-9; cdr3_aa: ASSSGLAGPTYEQY
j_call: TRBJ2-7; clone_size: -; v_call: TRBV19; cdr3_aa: AAAGSLSSYEQY
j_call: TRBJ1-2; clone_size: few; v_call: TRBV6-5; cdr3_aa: ASSYSNGGYT
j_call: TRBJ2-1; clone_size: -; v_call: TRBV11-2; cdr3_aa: ASSLDLLAGNYNEQF
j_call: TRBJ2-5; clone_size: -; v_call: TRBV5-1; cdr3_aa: ASSLSSGGAETQY
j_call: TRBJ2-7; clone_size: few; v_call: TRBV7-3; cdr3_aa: ASSLNNPPVRSSYEQY
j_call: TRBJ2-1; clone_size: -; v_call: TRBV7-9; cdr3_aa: ASSLTQEQF
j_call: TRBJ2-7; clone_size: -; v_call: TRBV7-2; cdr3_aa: ASSLSRGSYEQY
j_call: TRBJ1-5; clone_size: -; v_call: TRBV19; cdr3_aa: ASTSTGTNQPQH
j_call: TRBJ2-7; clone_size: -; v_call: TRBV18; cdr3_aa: ASSGQGTYEQY
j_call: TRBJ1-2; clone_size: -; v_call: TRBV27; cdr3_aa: ASSLTGDYGYT
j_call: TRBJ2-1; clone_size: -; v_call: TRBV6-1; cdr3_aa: ASSEWVGDNEQF
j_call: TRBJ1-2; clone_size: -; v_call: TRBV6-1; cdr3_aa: ASSEAAGARYGYT